There are a few counts of the clone carrying this T cell receptor beta chain. Its target is not known. Samples underwent the assay at deep level. Unsorted PBMC DNA underwent sequencing on ten immunoSEQ deep assay plates. TCRdb's copy holds only in-frame clones and misses some; the assay was immunoSEQ multiplex PCR. Of about 470,000 clones in the sample, more than 75% are singletons; the top ten hold about 13%. The sample originates from a study of shared clonotypes between healthy human individuals. Study-wide findings and caveats: Donors were few, which limited the genetic and exposure-history diversity represented.

There were only Caucasian adults among the donors, and all lived in Nashville, Tennessee. V lost 4 bases, J lost 9 bases, and 10 bases stayed unmatched. Germline CDR1 SGHRS, CDR2 YFSETQ. This CDR3 has 14 residues. This chain joins TRBV5-1 and TRBJ2-7, with TRBD2 identical over 10 bases. Input material: PBMCs. The source of this sequence is a woman aged 40 to 49 in good health. Some clones in this sample may be carry-over from other donors' samples. Here the CDR3 reads CASSPPGTSVGQYF. In nucleotides, the CDR3 is TGCGCCAGCAGCCCCCCAGGGACTAGCGTTGGGCAGTACTTC.